This T cell receptor beta chain was obtained from a study of T cell repertoires in cytomegalovirus infection. TCRdb passed the reads through MiXCR, listing each CDR3 protein once. There are 200,000 or so distinct CDR3 sequences in the sample; around 40% occur only once, and approximately 59% lies in the top ten. V lost 8 bases and J lost 5, with 8 bases in between. CDR3 length: 11 amino acids. CDR1 SGHDN and CDR2 FVKESK come from the germline V gene. As concerns this clonotype: Its antigen is not identified.

V is TRBV14 and J is TRBJ2-3; D is ambiguous. The receptor was derived from a human donor in good health (CMV status not recorded). Some clones in this sample may be carry-over from other donors' samples. The specimen was CD8+ T cells from cultured PBMCs, collected from culture after CMV antigen stimulation. The CDR3 DNA follows: TGTGCCAGCTCGACGGGAGATACGCAGTATTTT. It yields the protein CASSTGDTQYF.